Described below is a single T cell receptor (beta chain) sequence and its context. Donors, without exception, were Caucasian adults residing in Nashville, Tennessee. The data stem from a study of shared clonotypes between healthy human individuals. Using immunoSEQ multiplex PCR, the repertoire was profiled, and TCRdb retains in-frame clones only, with some absent. The sample lists roughly 480,000 clones; less than 80% were seen once. There are 18 residues in the CDR3. V shed 3 bases, J shed 5 bases, and the junction held 13 bases outside the gene matches. In germline, CDR1 is KGHSH, CDR2 LQKENI. The source is a woman aged 35 to 49 in good health. Some clones in this sample may be carry-over from other donors' samples. The chain uses TRBV18 and TRBJ2-7; 13 nucleotides agree with TRBD2. The specimen sequenced was PBMCs. In DNA form, the CDR3 reads TGTGCCAGCTCACCTCGGACTAGCGGGAGCGGGGGAGGGGACGAGCAGTACTTC. It translates to CASSPRTSGSGGGDEQYF.